This T cell receptor beta chain was retrieved from a study of blood T cells in healthy people across ages. Together with a sample-barcoded 5' primer, a J-beta primer mix was included in a second PCR lasting roughly 7 to 11 cycles. Each cDNA was tagged by a template-switch adaptor containing 12 random nucleotides. TCRdb re-analysed the 5' RACE reads in MiXCR, keeping a single row per CDR3 protein. Altogether approximately 700,000 distinct CDR3 sequences are present, about 30% being singletons, with the ten largest covering 15%. Peripheral blood samples of roughly 9.8 milliliters were drawn from each donor. V lost 4 bases, J lost 4 bases, and 9 bases stayed unmatched. Germline V gives CDR1 SGHRS, CDR2 YFSETQ. This CDR3 contains 15 residues. Study-wide results and caveats: PBMC samples, being unsorted, prevented any conclusive comparison of naive and antigen-experienced cells. Estimated diversity, derived from one million T cells, was regarded as an underestimate.

Remarks on this clonotype: What it binds is not known. This could be a read error, since a much larger clone is one nucleotide away.

The material sequenced was blood. The rearrangement joins TRBV5-1 to TRBJ2-7; 9 bases map to TRBD1. The source is a woman aged 80 or older in good health. The CDR3 spells CASSRLDRGSYEQYF. The CDR3 DNA follows: TGCGCCAGCAGCCGGCTGGACAGGGGCTCTTACGAGCAGTACTTC.